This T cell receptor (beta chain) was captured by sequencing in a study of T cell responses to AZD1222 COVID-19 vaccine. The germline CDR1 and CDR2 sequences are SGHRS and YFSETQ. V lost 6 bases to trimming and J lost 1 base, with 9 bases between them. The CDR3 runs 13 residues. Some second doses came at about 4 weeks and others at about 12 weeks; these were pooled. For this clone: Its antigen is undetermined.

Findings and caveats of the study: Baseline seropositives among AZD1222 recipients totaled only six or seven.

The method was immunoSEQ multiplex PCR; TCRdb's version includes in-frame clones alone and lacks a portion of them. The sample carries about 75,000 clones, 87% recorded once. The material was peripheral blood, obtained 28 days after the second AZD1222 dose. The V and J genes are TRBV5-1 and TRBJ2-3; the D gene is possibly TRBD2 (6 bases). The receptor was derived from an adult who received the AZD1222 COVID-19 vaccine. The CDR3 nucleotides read TGCGCCAGCATGAAGCGGGGCACAGATACGCAGTATTTT. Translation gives CASMKRGTDTQYF.